This T cell receptor beta chain was sequenced during a study of human T cells and chemical hapten exposure. At the level of the study: Per-sample TCR yields varied mainly from small pooled library volume differences.

This CDR3 is built from 12 residues. V dropped 6 bases and J dropped 4 bases, with 9 bases sitting between them. Germline CDR1 reads MNHEY; CDR2 reads SVGAGI. The study's findings and limits: After DPC sensitization, TCRs above 1 in 1000 frequency showed no change.

As for time point: healthy volunteer bleed at 6 weeks. Total RNA was extracted from unfractionated whole blood. Individual cDNA molecules each carried unique molecular identifiers attached by the library. Authors' analysis steps: Per-sample TCR counts ranged from about 20,000 to 750,000, median roughly 96,000. TCRdb passed the RACE reads through MiXCR, listing each CDR3 protein once. The authors' filters were not applied to this entry. The sample contains some 65,000 distinct CDR3 sequences, approximately 6.5% of which appear only once. This clonotype appeared a few times. Its target is unknown. The sequenced sample was whole blood. The sequence came from a female donor in good health. Some clones in this sample may be carry-over from other donors' samples. The chain is built from TRBV6-5 and TRBJ1-2; no firm D call. The CDR3 DNA reads TGTGCCAGCAGGGACGCGTCCTATGGCTACACCTTC. It translates to CASRDASYGYTF.